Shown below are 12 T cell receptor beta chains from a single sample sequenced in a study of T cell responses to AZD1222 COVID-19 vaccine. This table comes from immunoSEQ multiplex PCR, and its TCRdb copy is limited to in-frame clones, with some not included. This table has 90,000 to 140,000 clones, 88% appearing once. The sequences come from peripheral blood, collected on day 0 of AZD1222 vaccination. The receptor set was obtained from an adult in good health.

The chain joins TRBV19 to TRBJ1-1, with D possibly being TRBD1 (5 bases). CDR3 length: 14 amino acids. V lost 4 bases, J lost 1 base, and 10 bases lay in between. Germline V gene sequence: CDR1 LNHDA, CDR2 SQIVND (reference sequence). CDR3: CASSTQGGNTEAFF. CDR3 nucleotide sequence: TGTGCCAGTAGTACTCAGGGAGGGAACACTGAAGCTTTCTTT.

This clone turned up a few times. CDR3 region: CASTFRRAHGYTF. The CDR3 DNA is TGTGCCAGCACCTTCCGGCGCGCACATGGCTACACCTTC. The chain is built from TRBV12-3 or TRBV12-4 and TRBJ1-2; no definite D call. The V and J ends lost 7 bases and 6 bases respectively, with 15 bases between them. This CDR3 has 13 residues.

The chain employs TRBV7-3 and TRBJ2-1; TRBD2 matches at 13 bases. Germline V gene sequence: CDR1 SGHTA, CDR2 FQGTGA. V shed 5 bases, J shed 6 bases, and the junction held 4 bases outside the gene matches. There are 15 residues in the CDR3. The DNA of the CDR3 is TGTGCCAGCAGCCCCTGGACTAGCGGGAGCAATGAGCAGTTCTTC. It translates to CASSPWTSGSNEQFF.

CDR3 loop: CASSSGQASTDTQYF. The CDR3, as DNA: TGTGCCAGCAGCTCGGGACAGGCTAGCACAGATACGCAGTATTTT. V is TRBV7-9 and J is TRBJ2-3; 8 nucleotides match TRBD1. The CDR3 is made up of 15 amino acids. J gave up 0 bases and V 4 bases, and 3 bases lay outside the gene matches. Looked up from germline, CDR1 is SEHNR and CDR2 is FQNEAQ (reference sequence).

The CDR3 sequence is CASSQEVSRGSFF. The DNA of the CDR3 is TGCGCCAGCAGCCAAGAGGTCTCAAGGGGGTCTTTCTTT. The chain carries TRBV4-1 and TRBJ1-1; D might be TRBD1 (6 bases). Germline V gene data show CDR1 as MGHRA and CDR2 as YSYEKL. The ends were cut back, 0 bases at V and 12 bases at J, with 14 bases in the middle. The CDR3 length is 13 residues.

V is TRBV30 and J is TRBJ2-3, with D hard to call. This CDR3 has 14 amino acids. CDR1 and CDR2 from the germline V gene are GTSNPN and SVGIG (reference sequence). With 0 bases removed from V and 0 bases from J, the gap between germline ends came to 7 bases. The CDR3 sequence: CAWSVRVSTDTQYF. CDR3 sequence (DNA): TGTGCCTGGAGTGTACGGGTTAGCACAGATACGCAGTATTTT.

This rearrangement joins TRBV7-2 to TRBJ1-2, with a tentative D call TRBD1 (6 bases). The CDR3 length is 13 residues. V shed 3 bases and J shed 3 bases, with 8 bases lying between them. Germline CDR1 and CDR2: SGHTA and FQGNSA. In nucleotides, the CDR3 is TGTGCCAGCAGCTTTGGACAGTACTATGGCTACACCTTC. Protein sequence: CASSFGQYYGYTF.

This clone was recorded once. DNA of the CDR3: TGCAGCGCTGGATTAGGGACTTCCACAGATACGCAGTATTTT. Its translation is CSAGLGTSTDTQYF. This chain joins TRBV29-1 and TRBJ2-3; D is perhaps TRBD2 (6 bases). The CDR3 runs 14 residues. V was trimmed by 7 bases and J by 2 bases, leaving 16 bases between them. Germline V gives CDR1 SQVTM, CDR2 ANQGSEA.

The CDR3 spells CASSQVGLDAPGELFF. The CDR3 DNA reads TGTGCCAGCAGCCAAGTCGGACTAGACGCCCCCGGGGAGCTGTTTTTT. The V call is TRBV4-2, the J call TRBJ2-2; 7 bases agree with TRBD2. The length of the CDR3 is 16 residues. The V and J ends lost 1 base and 6 bases, in that order; junction bases with no gene match: 8. Germline assignment: CDR1 LGHNA and CDR2 YNFKEQ.

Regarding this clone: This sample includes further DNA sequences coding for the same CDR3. The CDR3 DNA sequence: TGTGCCAGCAGCGTAGCAGTCAGCTCTGGAAACACCATATATTTT. Its protein product is CASSVAVSSGNTIYF. The V gene is TRBV9, the J gene TRBJ1-3, with unresolved D. V was pared by 0 bases and J by 0 bases, with 7 bases between. The CDR3 runs 15 residues. Germline CDR1 and CDR2: SGDLS and YYNGEE.

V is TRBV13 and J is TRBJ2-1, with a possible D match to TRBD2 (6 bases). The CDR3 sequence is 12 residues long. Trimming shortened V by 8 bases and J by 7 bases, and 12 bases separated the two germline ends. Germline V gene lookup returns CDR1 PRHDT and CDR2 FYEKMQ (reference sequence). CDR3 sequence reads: CASDAGGNEQFF. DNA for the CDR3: TGTGCCAGCGACGCCGGGGGAAATGAGCAGTTCTTC. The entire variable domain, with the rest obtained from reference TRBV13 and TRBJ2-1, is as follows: AAGVIQSPRHLIKEKRETATLKCYPIPRHDTVYWYQQGPGQDPQFLISFYEKMQSDKGSIPDRFSAQQFSDYHSELNMSSLELGDSALYFCASDAGGNEQFFGPGTRLTVL.

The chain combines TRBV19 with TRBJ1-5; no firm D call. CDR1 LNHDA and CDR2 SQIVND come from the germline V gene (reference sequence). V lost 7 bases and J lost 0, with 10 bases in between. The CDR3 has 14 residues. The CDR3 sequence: CASTTAYSNQPQHF. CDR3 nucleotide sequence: TGTGCCAGTACTACAGCTTATAGCAATCAGCCCCAGCATTTT.